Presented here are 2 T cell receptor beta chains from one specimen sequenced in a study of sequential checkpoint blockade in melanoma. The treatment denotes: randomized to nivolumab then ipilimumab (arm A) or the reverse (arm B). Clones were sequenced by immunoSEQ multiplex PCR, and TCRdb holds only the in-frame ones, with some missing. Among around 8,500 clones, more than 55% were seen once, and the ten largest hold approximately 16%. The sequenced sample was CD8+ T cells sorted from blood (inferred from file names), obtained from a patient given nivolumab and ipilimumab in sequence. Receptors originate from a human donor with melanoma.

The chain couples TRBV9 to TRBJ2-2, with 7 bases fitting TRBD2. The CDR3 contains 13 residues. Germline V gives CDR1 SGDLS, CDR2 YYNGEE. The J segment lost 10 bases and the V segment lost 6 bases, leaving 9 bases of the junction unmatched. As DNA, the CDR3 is TGTGCCAGCACGGGACGGGGGGAGGTGGAGCTGTTTTTT. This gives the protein CASTGRGEVELFF.

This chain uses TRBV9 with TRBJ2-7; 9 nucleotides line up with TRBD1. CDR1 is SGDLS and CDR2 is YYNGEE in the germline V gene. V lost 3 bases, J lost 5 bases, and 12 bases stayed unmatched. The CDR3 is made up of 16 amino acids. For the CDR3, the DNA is TGTGCCAGCAGCGAAGGGGGGGACAGGGCCCTCCACGAGCAGTACTTC. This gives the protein CASSEGGDRALHEQYF. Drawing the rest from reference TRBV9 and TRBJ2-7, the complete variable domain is DSGVTQTPKHLITATGQRVTLRCSPRSGDLSVYWYQQSLDQGLQFLIQYYNGEERAKGNILERFSAQQFPDLHSELNLSSLELGDSALYFCASSEGGDRALHEQYFGPGTRLTVT.